Following are 20 T cell receptor beta chains from one sample sequenced in a study of cytomegalovirus exposure and HLA in healthy donors (dated by TCRdb to the late 2010s). The method behind the library was the immunoSEQ multiplex PCR assay. The multiplex PCR relied on a mix of 60 forward primers for TCR Vbeta segments and 13 reverse primers for TCR Jbeta segments. Drawn from immuneACCESS, this table holds only the in-frame rearrangements with V and J called that TCRdb kept. Clones are partly lost; checked studies trace under half to an unresolved V gene and leave the rest unexplained. This sample comprises some 170,000 clones, around 80% of them detected only once. The ten most abundant clones make up 1.5% of the sample. The sample comprised PBMCs. The origin of the receptors is a girl aged 10-17 years in good health and CMV-seropositive.

This chain uses TRBV28 with TRBJ2-2; D remains ambiguous. The CDR3 sequence is 17 residues long. Per the germline V gene, CDR1 is MDHEN and CDR2 is SYDVKM. Trimming cost V 2 bases and J 0 bases, with 13 bases left between them. The CDR3 DNA sequence: TGTGCCAGCAGTTTAGATAACTACGCTTCGAACACCGGGGAGCTGTTTTTT. Translating it yields CASSLDNYASNTGELFF.

The chain links TRBV14 to TRBJ1-3; 8 nucleotides line up with TRBD1. The CDR3 spans 15 residues. CDR1 and CDR2 (germline): SGHDN, FVKESK. Germline trimming cut 3 bases from V and 2 bases from J; bases unmatched to any gene: 3. CDR3 DNA sequence: TGTGCCAGCAGCCACGTGGACAGGGCTGGAAACACCATATATTTT. Its protein product is CASSHVDRAGNTIYF.

V and J are TRBV6-1 and TRBJ2-1; D uncertain. The CDR3 has 14 amino acids. V was shortened by 2 bases and J by 9 bases, with 14 bases between the two germline ends. Germline loops: CDR1 MNHNS, CDR2 SASEGT. The CDR3 nucleotides read TGTGCCAGCAGTGAATCCCCCCCCCATTCTGAGCAGTTCTTC. Protein: CASSESPPHSEQFF.

This chain links TRBV6-4 with TRBJ1-4; D unclear. In germline, CDR1 is MRHNA, CDR2 SNTAGT. Trimming took 2 bases from V and 2 from J, leaving 12 bases between them. This CDR3 is built from 16 residues. The CDR3 DNA sequence: TGTGCCAGCAGTGACGGTGTTCCCAGGACTAATGAAAAACTGTTTTTT. Protein sequence: CASSDGVPRTNEKLFF.

J is TRBJ1-5 and V is TRBV27, with 7 bases matching TRBD1. Looked up from germline, CDR1 is MNHEY and CDR2 is SMNVEV (reference sequence). The CDR3 runs to 15 residues. V shed 5 bases and J 6 bases; nucleotides not matched to a gene: 10. DNA of the CDR3: TGTGCCAGCAGTCACCGACAGGGTGCTGGTCAGCCCCAGCATTTT. Translation: CASSHRQGAGQPQHF.

V is TRBV4-3 and J is TRBJ1-1, with TRBD1 as a possible D gene (5 bases). The CDR3 length is 14 residues. Per germline, CDR1 LGHNA and CDR2 YSLEER. Trimming took 3 bases from V and 0 from J, leaving 8 bases between them. The DNA of the CDR3 is TGCGCCAGCAGCCATTCAGGGTTGAACACTGAAGCTTTCTTT. Protein sequence: CASSHSGLNTEAFF.

The V and J genes are TRBV7-9 and TRBJ2-7; 9 nucleotides line up with TRBD2. After removal of 7 bases from V and 3 bases from J, the junction contained 13 bases not matched to a gene. Germline CDR1 and CDR2: SEHNR and FQNEAQ (reference sequence). The CDR3 extends over 16 amino acids. CDR3 sequence: CASNSLRSGGIYEQYF. The CDR3 DNA reads as TGTGCCAGCAACTCCCTTAGGAGCGGGGGGATCTACGAGCAGTACTTC.

The chain is built from TRBV6-6 and TRBJ1-4; possible D gene TRBD1, 5 bases. The germline V gene encodes CDR1 MNHNY and CDR2 SVGAGI (reference sequence). The CDR3 is made up of 14 amino acids. V dropped 2 bases and J dropped 2 bases, with 6 bases sitting between them. The CDR3 DNA reads as TGTGCCAGCAGTTACGGGGGGACTAATGAAAAACTGTTTTTT. This translates into CASSYGGTNEKLFF.

The chain carries TRBV9 and TRBJ1-1, with D possibly being TRBD1 (5 bases). The germline gives CDR1 SGDLS, CDR2 YYNGEE. CDR3 size: 14 residues. The ends were cut back, 0 bases at V and 5 bases at J, with 11 bases in the middle. CDR3 residues: CASSVEVRTTEAFF. CDR3 DNA: TGTGCCAGCAGCGTAGAGGTCAGGACAACTGAAGCTTTCTTT.

This chain links TRBV5-4 with TRBJ2-3; the match to TRBD1 covers 10 bases. The CDR3 consists of 15 residues. Per the germline V gene, CDR1 is SGHNT and CDR2 is YYREEE (reference sequence). V shed 6 bases and J 5 bases; nucleotides not matched to a gene: 9. The chain's CDR3 is CASTDRDRGKDTQYF. In DNA, the CDR3 is TGTGCCAGCACCGACCGGGACAGGGGAAAAGATACGCAGTATTTT.

The chain combines TRBV5-1 with TRBJ2-1, with 10 nucleotides matching TRBD2. Germline V gene sequence: CDR1 SGHRS, CDR2 YFSETQ. The V and J ends lost 1 base and 4 bases, in that order; junction bases with no gene match: 2. The CDR3 runs to 15 residues. The CDR3 is CASSLSSGGYNEQFF. The DNA for the CDR3 is TGCGCCAGCAGCTTGAGTAGCGGGGGGTACAATGAGCAGTTCTTC. The whole variable domain, filled in from reference TRBV5-1 and TRBJ2-1, reads KAGVTQTPRYLIKTRGQQVTLSCSPISGHRSVSWYQQTPGQGLQFLFEYFSETQRNKGNFPGRFSGRQFSNSRSEMNVSTLELGDSALYLCASSLSSGGYNEQFFGPGTRLTVL.

The rearrangement links TRBV4-3 to TRBJ2-1, with 11 bases lining up with TRBD2. The V gene's germline CDR1 is LGHNA and CDR2 YSLEER. Trimming took 4 bases from V and 8 from J; bases not matched to a gene: 19. The CDR3 extends over 19 amino acids. In nucleotides, the CDR3 is TGCGCCAGCAGCCCCCAAGGTAGCGGGGGGGCCTACCGAAACGATGAGCAGTTCTTC. It specifies CASSPQGSGGAYRNDEQFF.

The rearrangement links TRBV18 to TRBJ1-1; no definite D call. CDR1 KGHSH and CDR2 LQKENI come from the germline V gene. Trimming left V 2 bases short and J 1 base short, with 5 bases between. The CDR3 spans 13 residues. CDR3 sequence reads: CASSPGRNTEAFF. As DNA, the CDR3 is TGTGCCAGCTCACCAGGCCGGAACACTGAAGCTTTCTTT. The variable domain in full, with the rest retrieved from reference TRBV18 and TRBJ1-1, is NAGVMQNPRHLVRRRGQEARLRCSPMKGHSHVYWYRQLPEEGLKFMVYLQKENIIDESGMPKERFSAEFPKEGPSILRIQQVVRGDSAAYFCASSPGRNTEAFFGQGTRLTVV.

The chain has TRBV19 and TRBJ2-7, with 8 nucleotides matching TRBD1. The CDR3 is made up of 14 amino acids. V shed 5 bases and J 5 bases; nucleotides not matched to a gene: 8. Germline V gives CDR1 LNHDA, CDR2 SQIVND (reference sequence). The CDR3 is CASSADRVSHEQYF. In nucleotides, the CDR3 is TGTGCCAGTAGTGCGGACAGGGTGTCCCACGAGCAGTACTTC.

This clone has a handful of counts. The genes are TRBV7-8 and TRBJ2-5; TRBD1 agrees at 7 bases. The J call may be faulty, since TRBJ2-7 better matches the DNA end. The germline V gene has CDR1 SGHVS and CDR2 FQNEAQ. The length of the CDR3 is 14 residues. The CDR3 DNA sequence: TGTGCCAGCAGCTTAGTCGACAGGGCCTACGAGCAGTACTTC. Protein sequence: CASSLVDRAYEQYF.

The rearrangement joins TRBV6-6 to TRBJ1-1; D unclear. Germline V gives CDR1 MNHNY, CDR2 SVGAGI (reference sequence). Trimming removed 5 bases at V and 6 bases at J, with 16 bases between. This CDR3 comprises 14 residues. This chain's CDR3 is CASSPPRPGAEAFF. CDR3 in DNA: TGTGCCAGCAGTCCCCCCCGCCCCGGGGCTGAAGCTTTCTTT.

The V call is TRBV28, the J call TRBJ2-7; maybe TRBD1 (6 bases). Trimming took 5 bases from V and 0 from J, leaving 14 bases between them. CDR1 and CDR2 (germline): MDHEN, SYDVKM. The CDR3 is 15 residues long. The CDR3 coding sequence is TGTGCCAGCAGTCCCCTTTTAGGGGGCTCCTACGAGCAGTACTTC. Its protein product is CASSPLLGGSYEQYF.

The CDR3 nucleotides read TGTGCCAGCAGCACAAACGGACTAGTCCTCCGCAATGAGCAGTTCTTC. It yields the protein CASSTNGLVLRNEQFF. V usage is TRBV5-4 and J usage is TRBJ2-1; TRBD2 agrees at 7 bases. V dropped 4 bases and J dropped 6; count of bases not matched to a gene: 13. This CDR3 spans 16 amino acids. Germline V gene data show CDR1 as SGHNT and CDR2 as YYREEE (reference sequence).

The rearrangement uses TRBV6-5 and TRBJ2-7, with 13 bases that match TRBD2. Germline trimming cut 6 bases from V and 10 bases from J; bases unmatched to any gene: 12. CDR1 and CDR2 (germline): MNHEY, SVGAGI. The CDR3 consists of 15 residues. CDR3 DNA sequence: TGTGCCAGCAGACCCGGACTAGCGGGAGTACTAGGTCAGTACTTC. It yields the protein CASRPGLAGVLGQYF.

The chain couples TRBV25-1 to TRBJ1-2; weak D call: TRBD1 (6 bases). Trimming pared 4 bases from V and 1 base from J, leaving 19 bases between. Germline lookup yields CDR1 MGHDK and CDR2 SYGVNS. The CDR3 contains 17 residues. CDR3 sequence: CASSGLLGTTLNYGYTF. CDR3 coding DNA: TGTGCCAGCAGTGGCCTCCTCGGGACAACTCTTAACTATGGCTACACCTTC.